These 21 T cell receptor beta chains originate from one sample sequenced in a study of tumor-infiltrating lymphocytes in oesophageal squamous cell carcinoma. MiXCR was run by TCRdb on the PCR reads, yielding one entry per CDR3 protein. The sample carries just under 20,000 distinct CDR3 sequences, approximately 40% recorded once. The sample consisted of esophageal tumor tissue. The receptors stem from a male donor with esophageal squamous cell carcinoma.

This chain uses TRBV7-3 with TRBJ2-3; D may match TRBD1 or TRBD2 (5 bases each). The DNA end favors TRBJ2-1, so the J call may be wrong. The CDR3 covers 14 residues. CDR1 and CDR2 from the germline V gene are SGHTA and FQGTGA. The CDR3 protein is CASSPSGRGVGQFF. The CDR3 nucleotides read TGTGCCAGCAGCCCCAGCGGTAGAGGGGTAGGGCAGTTCTTC.

CDR3 sequence reads: CASSLDRATNEKLFF. The DNA of the CDR3 is TGCGCCAGCAGCCTAGACAGGGCAACTAATGAAAAACTGTTTTTT. The chain has TRBV5-1 and TRBJ1-4; TRBD1 matches 7 bases. From germline, CDR1 is SGHRS and CDR2 YFSETQ. V was clipped by 4 bases and J by 0 bases; unmatched bases: 3. The CDR3 is 15 amino acids.

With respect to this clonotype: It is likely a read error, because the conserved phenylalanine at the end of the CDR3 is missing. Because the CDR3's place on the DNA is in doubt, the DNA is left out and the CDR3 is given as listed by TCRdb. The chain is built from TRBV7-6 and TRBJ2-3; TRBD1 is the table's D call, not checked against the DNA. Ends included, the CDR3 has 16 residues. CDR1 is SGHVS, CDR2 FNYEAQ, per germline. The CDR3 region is CASSLGTGYDEQYFGN.

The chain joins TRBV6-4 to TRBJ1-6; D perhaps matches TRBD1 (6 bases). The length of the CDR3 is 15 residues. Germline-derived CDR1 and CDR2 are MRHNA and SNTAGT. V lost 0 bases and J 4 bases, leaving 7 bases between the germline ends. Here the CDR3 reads CASSDSTGYNSPLHF. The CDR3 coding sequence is TGTGCCAGCAGTGACTCAACAGGGTATAATTCACCCCTCCACTTT.

CDR3 region: CASSLAVRDPYEQYF. In nucleotides, the CDR3 is TGTGCCAGCAGCTTAGCTGTCAGGGATCCTTACGAGCAGTACTTC. This rearrangement joins TRBV7-2 to TRBJ2-6, with D perhaps TRBD1 (5 bases). The end of the DNA fits TRBJ2-7 better, so the J call may be wrong. The CDR3 consists of 15 residues. Germline CDR1 is SGHTA and CDR2 is FQGNSA.

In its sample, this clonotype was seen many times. The CDR3 bases are TGTGCCAGCAGTTTCGACAGGGGTTCTGAAGCTTTCTTT. It encodes CASSFDRGSEAFF. The rearrangement joins TRBV12-3 or TRBV12-4 to TRBJ1-1, with 8 bases aligning to TRBD1. The ends lost 3 bases at V and 6 bases at J; junction bases unmatched: 3. The length of the CDR3 is 13 residues.

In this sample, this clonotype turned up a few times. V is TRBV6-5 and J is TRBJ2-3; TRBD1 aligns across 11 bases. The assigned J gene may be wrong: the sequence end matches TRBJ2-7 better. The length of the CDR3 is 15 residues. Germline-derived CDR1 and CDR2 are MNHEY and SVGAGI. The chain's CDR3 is CASSELEDRGPEQYF. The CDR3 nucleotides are TGTGCCAGCAGTGAGTTGGAGGACAGGGGGCCCGAGCAGTACTTC.

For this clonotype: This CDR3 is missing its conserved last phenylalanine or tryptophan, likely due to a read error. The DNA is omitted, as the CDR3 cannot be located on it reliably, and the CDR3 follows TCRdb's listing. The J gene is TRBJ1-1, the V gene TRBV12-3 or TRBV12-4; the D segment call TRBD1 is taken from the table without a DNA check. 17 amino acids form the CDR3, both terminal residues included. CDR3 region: CASSLVQGVSYEQYFGP.

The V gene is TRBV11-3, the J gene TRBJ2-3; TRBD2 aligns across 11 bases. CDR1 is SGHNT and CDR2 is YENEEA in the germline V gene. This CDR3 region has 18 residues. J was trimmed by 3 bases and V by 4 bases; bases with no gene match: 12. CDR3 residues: CASSSGRIAGGNTDTQYF. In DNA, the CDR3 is TGTGCCAGCAGCTCAGGACGAATAGCGGGAGGGAATACAGATACGCAGTATTTT.

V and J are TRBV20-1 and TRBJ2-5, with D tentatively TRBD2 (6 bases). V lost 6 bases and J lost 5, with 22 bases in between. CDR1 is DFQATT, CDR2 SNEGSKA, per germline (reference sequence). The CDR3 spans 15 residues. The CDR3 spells CSANPGLSIGETQYF. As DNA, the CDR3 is TGCAGTGCGAATCCGGGACTCTCGATTGGGGAGACCCAGTACTTC.

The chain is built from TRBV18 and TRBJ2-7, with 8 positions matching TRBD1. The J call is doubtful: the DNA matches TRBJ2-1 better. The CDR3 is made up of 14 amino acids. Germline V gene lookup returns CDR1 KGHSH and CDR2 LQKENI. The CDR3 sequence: CASSQAGGDYEQFF. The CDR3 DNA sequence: TGTGCCAGCTCACAGGCAGGGGGCGACTACGAGCAGTTCTTC.

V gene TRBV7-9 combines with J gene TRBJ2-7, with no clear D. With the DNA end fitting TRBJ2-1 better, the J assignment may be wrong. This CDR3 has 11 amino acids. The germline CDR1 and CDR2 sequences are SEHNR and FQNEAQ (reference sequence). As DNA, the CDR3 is TGTGCCAGCAGCTCCGCTAATGAGCAGTTCTTC. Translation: CASSSANEQFF.

The CDR3 nucleotides are TGTGCCCGCAAGCCGGATTACTACTCCTACGAGCAGTACTTC. It specifies CARKPDYYSYEQYF. The chain has TRBV7-2 and TRBJ2-7; D remains unclear. V shed 11 bases and J shed 0 bases, with 17 bases lying between them. Germline CDR1 SGHTA, CDR2 FQGNSA. This CDR3 region has 14 residues.

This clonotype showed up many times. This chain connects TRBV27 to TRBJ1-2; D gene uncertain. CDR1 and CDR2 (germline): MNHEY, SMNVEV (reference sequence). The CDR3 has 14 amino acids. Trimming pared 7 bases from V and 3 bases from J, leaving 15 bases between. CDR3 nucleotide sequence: TGTGCCAGCAATCCAACACCGGAGGACTATGGCTACACCTTC. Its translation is CASNPTPEDYGYTF.

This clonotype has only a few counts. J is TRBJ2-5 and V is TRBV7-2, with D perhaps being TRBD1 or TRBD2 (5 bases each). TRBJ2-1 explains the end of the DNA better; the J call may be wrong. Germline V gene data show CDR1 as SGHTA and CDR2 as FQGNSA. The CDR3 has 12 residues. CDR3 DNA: TGTGCCAGCAGCTTAGGGGGGTATGAGCAGTTCTTC. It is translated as CASSLGGYEQFF.

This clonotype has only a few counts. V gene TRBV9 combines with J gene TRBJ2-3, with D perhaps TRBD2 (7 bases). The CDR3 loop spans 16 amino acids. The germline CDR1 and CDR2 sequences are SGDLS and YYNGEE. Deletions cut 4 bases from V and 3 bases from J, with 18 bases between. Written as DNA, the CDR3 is TGTGCCAGCAGCACCCACGGGGGAGGGGGGACAGATACGCAGTATTTT. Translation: CASSTHGGGGTDTQYF.

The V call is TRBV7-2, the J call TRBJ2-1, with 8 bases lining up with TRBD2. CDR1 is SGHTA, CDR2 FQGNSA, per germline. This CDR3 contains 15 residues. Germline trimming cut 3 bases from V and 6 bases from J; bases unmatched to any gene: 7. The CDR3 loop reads CASSFGTSVANEQFF. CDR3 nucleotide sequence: TGTGCCAGCAGCTTTGGGACTAGTGTCGCCAATGAGCAGTTCTTC.

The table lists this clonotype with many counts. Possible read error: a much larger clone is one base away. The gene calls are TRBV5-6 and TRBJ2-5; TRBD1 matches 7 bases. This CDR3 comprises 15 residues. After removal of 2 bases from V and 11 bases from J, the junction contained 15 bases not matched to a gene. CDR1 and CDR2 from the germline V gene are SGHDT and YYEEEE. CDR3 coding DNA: TGTGCCAGCAGCTTCCAGCAGGGGGTCTACAATGAGCAGTACTTC. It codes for CASSFQQGVYNEQYF.

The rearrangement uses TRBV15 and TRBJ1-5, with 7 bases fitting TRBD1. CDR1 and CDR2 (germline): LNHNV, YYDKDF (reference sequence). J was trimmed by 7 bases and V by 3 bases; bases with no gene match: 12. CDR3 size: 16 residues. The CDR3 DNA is TGTGCCACCAGCAGGAGGGGGTTGACAGGGAACCAGCCCCAGCATTTT. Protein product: CATSRRGLTGNQPQHF.

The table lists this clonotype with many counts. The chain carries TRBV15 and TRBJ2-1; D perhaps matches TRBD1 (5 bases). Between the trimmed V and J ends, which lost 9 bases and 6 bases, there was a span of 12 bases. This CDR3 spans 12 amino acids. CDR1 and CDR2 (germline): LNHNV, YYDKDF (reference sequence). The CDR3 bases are TGTGCCACGTCCGACAGTATCAATGAGCAGTTCTTC. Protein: CATSDSINEQFF.

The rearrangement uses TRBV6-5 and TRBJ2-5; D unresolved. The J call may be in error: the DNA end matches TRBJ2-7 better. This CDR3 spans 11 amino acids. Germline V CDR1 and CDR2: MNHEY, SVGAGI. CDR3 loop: CASKAAYEQYF. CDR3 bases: TGTGCCAGCAAGGCGGCCTACGAGCAGTACTTC.